The present TCR beta chain was sequenced within a study of post-analysis software for immune sequencing data. Study in general: The patients showed relapsing-remitting, secondary progressive and progressive-relapsing multiple sclerosis courses.

Unique molecular identifiers were built into the TCR beta cDNA libraries. TCRdb redid the calling of the PCR reads with MiXCR, one entry per CDR3 protein. The profile covers roughly 800,000 distinct CDR3 sequences, with 46% appearing a single time and just under 5% taken by the ten largest. Study results and limitations: Controls' normalized Chao1 diversity significantly exceeded that of multiple sclerosis patients. Same-batch preparations were strongly co-clustered by F measure. Four to six TRBV segments (TRBV5-6, TRBV5-1 and TRBV20-1 among them) occurred more frequently in patients than in controls.

With respect to this clonotype: Its antigen is undetermined.

Germline V gene lookup returns CDR1 WNHNN and CDR2 SYGVQD (reference sequence). The CDR3 extends over 15 amino acids. The V end lost 5 bases, the J end lost 0 bases, and 10 bases lay between the germline ends. Specimen: blood. The receptor's source is a girl aged 5-17 years with multiple sclerosis. The V and J genes are TRBV10-1 and TRBJ2-2, with a possible D match to TRBD1 (5 bases). CDR3 sequence reads: CASSIDSANTGELFF. The CDR3 DNA reads as TGCGCCAGCAGTATTGACAGCGCGAACACCGGGGAGCTGTTTTTT.